One sample yielded the 9 T cell receptor beta chains listed below, sequenced in a study of shared clonotypes between healthy human individuals. The protocol was immunoSEQ multiplex PCR, while the TCRdb copy is restricted to in-frame clones and leaves out a portion. The table shows 980,000 or so clones, with 76% occurring only once. The specimen was memory CD4+ T cells sorted from blood. Subset given: CD45RA-negative fraction. These receptors were obtained from a man between 18 and 35 years old in good health.

The gene calls are TRBV6-1 and TRBJ1-1; D call uncertain. Trimming cost V 6 bases and J 8 bases, with 7 bases left between them. The CDR3 runs to 10 residues. The germline V gene has CDR1 MNHNS and CDR2 SASEGT. Written as DNA, the CDR3 is TGTGCCAGCAGGGATTGGGAAGCTTTCTTT. It translates to CASRDWEAFF.

In its sample, this clone was seen a few times. The rearrangement links TRBV10-3 to TRBJ1-2, with 7 bases matching TRBD1. CDR1 ENHRY and CDR2 SYGVKD come from the germline V gene. The V and J ends lost 10 bases and 6 bases, in that order; junction bases with no gene match: 14. The length of the CDR3 is 14 residues. The CDR3 region is CATGQKGLGDGYTF. For the CDR3, the DNA is TGTGCCACGGGACAGAAGGGGCTTGGGGATGGCTACACCTTC.

The gene calls are TRBV6-6 and TRBJ2-1, with D perhaps matching TRBD1 (5 bases). CDR3 length: 13 amino acids. V lost 4 bases and J 10 bases, leaving 14 bases between the germline ends. Germline V gene sequence: CDR1 MNHNY, CDR2 SVGAGI (reference sequence). DNA of the CDR3: TGTGCCAGCAGTTCTCGACAGAAAGGGGAGCAGTTCTTC. This translates into CASSSRQKGEQFF.

This clone was found many times. The V call is TRBV2, the J call TRBJ2-1; D gene uncertain. Between the trimmed V and J ends, which lost 1 base and 12 bases, there was a span of 13 bases. The CDR3 extends over 13 amino acids. Germline V gives CDR1 SNHLY, CDR2 FYNNEI. CDR3 amino acids: CASSEGFAMGQFF. In DNA, the CDR3 is TGTGCCAGCAGTGAAGGGTTCGCAATGGGGCAGTTCTTC.

The chain joins TRBV10-3 to TRBJ2-1; 10 nucleotides align to TRBD2. With V trimmed by 3 bases and J by 8 bases, 7 bases remained unmatched. Germline V gene sequence: CDR1 ENHRY, CDR2 SYGVKD. The CDR3 is made up of 15 amino acids. The CDR3 sequence is CAISDSLAGAHEQFF. CDR3 nucleotides: TGTGCCATCAGTGATAGTCTAGCGGGAGCCCATGAGCAGTTCTTC.

V gene TRBV18 combines with J gene TRBJ1-3; no reliable D call. The CDR3 contains 15 residues. Germline CDR1 is KGHSH and CDR2 is LQKENI. V lost 2 bases and J 0 bases, leaving 8 bases between the germline ends. The CDR3 protein is CASSPNRYSGNTIYF. The CDR3 DNA reads as TGTGCCAGCTCACCAAACAGATACTCTGGAAACACCATATATTTT.

The chain joins TRBV13 to TRBJ2-7; D is possibly TRBD2 (5 bases). The CDR3 loop spans 15 amino acids. V was cut by 0 bases and J by 4 bases, with 13 bases left in between. The germline gives CDR1 PRHDT, CDR2 FYEKMQ (reference sequence). The chain's CDR3 is CASSLGVGVLYEQYF. CDR3 sequence (DNA): TGTGCCAGCAGCTTAGGCGTCGGGGTTCTGTACGAGCAGTACTTC.

This chain uses TRBV4-2 with TRBJ2-1; 9 bases are a match to TRBD2. Per germline, CDR1 LGHNA and CDR2 YNFKEQ. V lost 0 bases and J lost 8; bases outside the gene matches: 11. This CDR3 spans 17 amino acids. CDR3 in DNA: TGTGCCAGCAGCCAAGAAGCCGTAGCGGGGGATGTCGATGAGCAGTTCTTC. Residues: CASSQEAVAGDVDEQFF.

The chain couples TRBV28 to TRBJ2-5, with unresolved D. With 2 bases removed from V and 5 bases from J, the gap between germline ends came to 12 bases. Germline V gives CDR1 MDHEN, CDR2 SYDVKM. This CDR3 region has 14 residues. CDR3 region: CASSLRWVRETQYF. In nucleotides, the CDR3 is TGTGCCAGCAGTTTACGGTGGGTACGGGAGACCCAGTACTTC.